One and the same sample provided the 27 T cell receptor beta chains below, sequenced in a study of post-analysis software for immune sequencing data. These receptors lack a known antigen. Study observations and caveats: Comparison of patients with controls showed five TRBV segments more frequent in patients, TRBV5-6, TRBV5-1 and TRBV20-1 among them.

The TCR beta cDNA libraries contained unique molecular identifiers. Each CDR3 protein is one row after TCRdb ran MiXCR on the PCR reads. Here the sample spans some 450,000 distinct CDR3 sequences, under 55% being singletons. The material sequenced was blood. The receptors were gathered from a girl between 5 and 17 years old with multiple sclerosis.

V usage is TRBV5-5 and J usage is TRBJ2-7, with no clear D. Trimming removed 0 bases at V and 7 bases at J, with 8 bases between. The CDR3 has 12 residues. Germline assignment: CDR1 SGHKS and CDR2 YYEKEE (reference sequence). The CDR3 DNA reads as TGTGCCAGCAGCTTGGTATTTGGGGAGCAGTACTTC. Translated, it gives CASSLVFGEQYF.

This clonotype was recorded a few times. The rearrangement links TRBV7-2 to TRBJ2-3; D is unresolved. Trimming shortened V by 6 bases and J by 4 bases, and 8 bases separated the two germline ends. CDR1 is SGHTA and CDR2 is FQGNSA in the germline V gene. The CDR3 length is 12 residues. This CDR3 is CASRPSADTQYF. For the CDR3, the DNA is TGTGCCAGCAGACCTTCAGCAGATACGCAGTATTTT. Filled out from reference TRBV7-2 and TRBJ2-3, the complete variable domain reads GAGVSQSPSNKVTEKGKDVELRCDPISGHTALYWYRQSLGQGLEFLIYFQGNSAPDKSGLPSDRFSAERTGGSVSTLTIQRTQQEDSAVYLCASRPSADTQYFGPGTRLTVL.

Only a few counts were recorded for this clonotype. This chain joins TRBV29-1 and TRBJ2-7, with TRBD2 matching 12 bases. The CDR3 covers 14 residues. J gave up 3 bases and V 6 bases, and 6 bases lay outside the gene matches. From germline, CDR1 is SQVTM and CDR2 ANQGSEA. CDR3 sequence: CSVAGLAGLYEQYF. The DNA for the CDR3 is TGCAGCGTCGCGGGACTAGCGGGCCTCTACGAGCAGTACTTC.

The chain has TRBV28 and TRBJ2-1, with 10 bases matching TRBD2. V dropped 4 bases and J dropped 2; count of bases not matched to a gene: 17. CDR3 size: 20 residues. Germline V gene data show CDR1 as MDHEN and CDR2 as SYDVKM. CDR3 region: CASSSPLRGGGLATYNEQFF. CDR3 in DNA: TGTGCCAGCAGTTCCCCCCTCAGGGGAGGGGGACTAGCGACCTACAATGAGCAGTTCTTC.

The rearrangement links TRBV6-5 to TRBJ2-3; 7 bases map to TRBD2. In germline, CDR1 is MNHEY, CDR2 SVGAGI. V was pared by 0 bases and J by 7 bases, with 4 bases of the junction left unmatched. The CDR3 consists of 14 residues. The CDR3 loop reads CASSYSGRGYTQYF. CDR3 bases: TGTGCCAGCAGTTACTCAGGGCGGGGGTATACGCAGTATTTT.

The chain links TRBV20-1 to TRBJ2-1, with 7 bases that match TRBD2. Germline CDR1 is DFQATT and CDR2 is SNEGSKA (reference sequence). Trimming removed 5 bases from V and 9 bases from J; junction bases left unmatched: 7. This CDR3 spans 12 amino acids. The CDR3 coding sequence is TGCAGTGCTTTACCGGGCGGGGGTGAGCAGTTCTTC. This codes for CSALPGGGEQFF.

V and J are TRBV25-1 and TRBJ2-7; D not resolved. This CDR3 is 12 amino acids long. Between the trimmed V and J ends, which lost 7 bases and 2 bases, there was a span of 9 bases. Germline-derived CDR1 and CDR2 are MGHDK and SYGVNS. The CDR3 spells CASIDLAYEQYF. The CDR3 DNA is TGTGCCAGCATAGACCTCGCCTACGAGCAGTACTTC.

There are a few counts of this clonotype. V gene TRBV6-2 or TRBV6-3 combines with J gene TRBJ2-3, with 7 bases aligning to TRBD2. From germline, CDR1 is MNHEY and CDR2 SVGEGT. The CDR3 spans 14 residues. The V and J ends lost 6 bases and 4 bases, in that order; junction bases with no gene match: 7. The CDR3 here is CASSHSGDSDTQYF. The CDR3 DNA follows: TGTGCCAGCAGCCACAGCGGGGACTCAGATACGCAGTATTTT.

This clonotype was picked up many times. The J gene is TRBJ2-3, the V gene TRBV3-1, with D possibly being TRBD2 (6 bases). CDR3 length equals 16 residues. The germline V and J ends were trimmed by 4 bases and 2 bases, with 16 bases remaining between them. Germline values: CDR1 LGHDT, CDR2 YNNKEL (reference sequence). This chain's CDR3 is CASSRIRDFDTDTQYF. Written as DNA, the CDR3 is TGTGCCAGCAGCCGCATAAGGGACTTCGACACAGATACGCAGTATTTT.

The V call is TRBV11-3, the J call TRBJ2-3; D is undetermined. V was cut by 0 bases and J by 6 bases, with 16 bases left in between. Germline values: CDR1 SGHNT, CDR2 YENEEA. The CDR3 loop spans 16 amino acids. In DNA form, the CDR3 reads TGTGCCAGCAGCTTAGAGTTTGGAGTTAGTCCCGATACGCAGTATTTT. Protein: CASSLEFGVSPDTQYF.

The sample holds a few counts of this clonotype. The chain links TRBV20-1 to TRBJ2-1; TRBD2 is a possible D gene (5 bases). This CDR3 contains 14 residues. V was cut by 5 bases and J by 0 bases, with 11 bases left in between. Germline V gives CDR1 DFQATT, CDR2 SNEGSKA (reference sequence). The CDR3 region has the DNA TGCAGTGCTCTGGAGCGGCCCTCCTACAATGAGCAGTTCTTC. Residues: CSALERPSYNEQFF.

Only one count was recorded for this clonotype. The chain uses TRBV14 and TRBJ2-5; no reliable D call. The CDR3 spans 16 residues. Germline V gene sequence: CDR1 SGHDN, CDR2 FVKESK. V was trimmed by 0 bases and J by 3 bases, leaving 14 bases between them. The CDR3: CASSQERGVEKETQYF. Here the CDR3 DNA reads TGTGCCAGCAGCCAAGAACGTGGGGTGGAAAAAGAGACCCAGTACTTC. The full variable domain, in which reference TRBV14 and TRBJ2-5 provide the parts outside the CDR3, is EAGVTQFPSHSVIEKGQTVTLRCDPISGHDNLYWYRRVMGKEIKFLLHFVKESKQDESGMPNNRFLAERTGGTYSTLKVQPAELEDSGVYFCASSQERGVEKETQYFGPGTRLLVL.

This clonotype appeared a few times. Being one base from a much bigger clone, this may be a read error. The chain joins TRBV10-1 to TRBJ2-1; D might be TRBD2 (6 bases). CDR3 length: 14 residues. CDR1 is WNHNN and CDR2 is SYGVQD in the germline V gene (reference sequence). The CDR3 region is CASRESGLLNEQFF. In nucleotides, the CDR3 is TGCGCCAGCAGGGAGTCGGGACTGTTAAATGAGCAGTTCTTC.

This chain uses TRBV20-1 with TRBJ2-1, with D tentatively TRBD2 (6 bases). The J call is doubtful: the DNA matches TRBJ2-7 better. Germline loops: CDR1 DFQATT, CDR2 SNEGSKA (reference sequence). This CDR3 contains 11 residues. CDR3 region: CSATTSYEQYF. CDR3 in DNA: TGCAGTGCTACGACTAGCTACGAGCAGTACTTC.

The V call is TRBV12-3 or TRBV12-4, the J call TRBJ2-1; no firm D call. Trimming removed 6 bases from V and 9 bases from J, with 12 bases in between. The CDR3 is 12 residues long. The CDR3 protein is CASRPPGVEQFF. The CDR3, as DNA: TGTGCCAGCAGACCGCCTGGGGTTGAGCAGTTCTTC.

The V gene is TRBV4-1, the J gene TRBJ2-4; 8 nucleotides agree with TRBD1. The J call is uncertain, as TRBJ2-5 better fits the DNA end. Germline V lookup: CDR1 MGHRA, CDR2 YSYEKL. There are 14 residues in the CDR3. The CDR3 nucleotides are TGCGCCAGCAGCCAAGCAGGGGGCCAGGGGACCCAGTACTTC. Residues: CASSQAGGQGTQYF.

The rearrangement joins TRBV5-1 to TRBJ2-7; D may be TRBD1 (6 bases). The germline V gene encodes CDR1 SGHRS and CDR2 YFSETQ. Trimming took 3 bases from V and 3 from J, leaving 10 bases between them. The CDR3 totals 13 residues. DNA for the CDR3: TGCGCCAGCAGCTCAGGACAGCACTACGAGCAGTACTTC. It specifies CASSSGQHYEQYF.

The CDR3 is CASSQGYRQGSNYEQYF. CDR3 DNA: TGCGCCAGCAGCCAAGGATATCGACAGGGGTCTAACTACGAGCAGTACTTC. V gene TRBV4-1 combines with J gene TRBJ2-7; 8 bases match TRBD1. In germline, CDR1 is MGHRA, CDR2 YSYEKL. This CDR3 is built from 17 residues. V trimming: 1 base; J trimming: 3 bases; junction bases outside the gene matches: 11.

The rearrangement joins TRBV7-3 to TRBJ2-1; 10 nucleotides match TRBD2. Trimming cost V 5 bases and J 5 bases; bases outside gene matches: 9. CDR3 size: 16 residues. Germline loops: CDR1 SGHTA, CDR2 FQGTGA. This CDR3 reads CASSILAGEVNNEQFF. The CDR3 nucleotides are TGTGCCAGCAGCATCCTAGCGGGAGAGGTGAACAATGAGCAGTTCTTC.

The gene calls are TRBV9 and TRBJ2-3, with D tentatively TRBD2 (5 bases). Trimming pared 2 bases from V and 0 bases from J, leaving 7 bases between. CDR3 size: 14 residues. Germline V gene data show CDR1 as SGDLS and CDR2 as YYNGEE. The CDR3 DNA is TGTGCCAGCAGCGTTGGCGGGAGCACAGATACGCAGTATTTT. It encodes CASSVGGSTDTQYF.

The chain combines TRBV10-3 with TRBJ2-7, with D possibly TRBD2 on 5 matching bases. CDR1 ENHRY and CDR2 SYGVKD come from the germline V gene. The CDR3 extends over 13 amino acids. V lost 7 bases to trimming and J lost 6 bases, with 16 bases between them. Written as DNA, the CDR3 is TGTGCCATCAACCCGGACCTGGCGGGCGAGCAGTACTTC. It codes for CAINPDLAGEQYF.

The chain employs TRBV29-1 and TRBJ1-5; D might be TRBD1 (5 bases). There are 13 residues in the CDR3. The V end lost 6 bases, the J end lost 5 bases, and 14 bases lay between the germline ends. Germline V gives CDR1 SQVTM, CDR2 ANQGSEA. CDR3 DNA sequence: TGCAGCGTGCGTCAGGGTGGGGATCAGCCCCAGCATTTT. Its protein product is CSVRQGGDQPQHF. The full variable domain, completed using reference TRBV29-1 and TRBJ1-5, is SAVISQKPSRDICQRGTSLTIQCQVDSQVTMMFWYRQQPGQSLTLIATANQGSEATYESGFVIDKFPISRPNLTFSTLTVSNMSPEDSSIYLCSVRQGGDQPQHFGDGTRLSIL.

The chain uses TRBV20-1 and TRBJ2-1; tentative D call: TRBD2 (6 bases). The length of the CDR3 is 13 residues. V was pared by 6 bases and J by 8 bases, with 17 bases between. Germline lookup yields CDR1 DFQATT and CDR2 SNEGSKA (reference sequence). The CDR3 reads CSATHLGRHEQFF. CDR3 bases: TGCAGTGCCACTCACTTAGGGAGGCATGAGCAGTTCTTC.

The rearrangement joins TRBV10-3 to TRBJ2-5, with TRBD1 matching over 8 bases. The DNA end is more similar to TRBJ2-7, so the J call may be wrong. The CDR3 extends over 16 amino acids. CDR1 is ENHRY, CDR2 SYGVKD, per germline. CDR3 loop: CAISTASGTGRYEQYF. The CDR3 region has the DNA TGTGCCATCAGCACAGCTTCCGGGACAGGTAGATACGAGCAGTACTTC.

This rearrangement joins TRBV7-9 to TRBJ2-3; D is uncertain. The CDR3 sequence is 14 residues long. The V gene's germline CDR1 is SEHNR and CDR2 FQNEAQ (reference sequence). Trimming left V 0 bases short and J 3 bases short, with 7 bases between. CDR3 sequence reads: CASSLATTTDTQYF. Here the CDR3 DNA reads TGTGCCAGCAGCTTAGCAACCACAACAGATACGCAGTATTTT.

The rearrangement joins TRBV6-5 to TRBJ1-1; tentatively, D is TRBD1 (6 bases). In germline, CDR1 is MNHEY, CDR2 SVGAGI. V was pared by 7 bases and J by 4 bases, with 22 bases between. The CDR3 is 16 residues long. The CDR3 region is CASNHSPAGASTEAFF. DNA of the CDR3: TGTGCCAGCAATCACTCGCCGGCGGGGGCGAGCACTGAAGCTTTCTTT.

The J gene is TRBJ1-1, the V gene TRBV28, with 9 bases identical to TRBD1. V lost 6 bases, J lost 3 bases, and 8 bases stayed unmatched. The CDR3 runs 15 residues. Germline values: CDR1 MDHEN, CDR2 SYDVKM. In DNA, the CDR3 is TGTGCCAGCAGCCAACGACAGGGGGGGGACACTGAAGCTTTCTTT. Residues: CASSQRQGGDTEAFF.